A single sample gave rise to the 4 T cell receptor beta chains below, sequenced in a study of human T cells and chemical hapten exposure. The time point here: healthy volunteer bleed at 6 weeks. Unfractionated whole blood yielded total RNA. TCRdb reprocessed the RACE reads via MiXCR and lists one record per CDR3 protein. The table includes roughly 71,000 distinct CDR3 sequences, approximately 6.5% detected once. The specimen sequenced was whole blood. The receptors stem from a female donor in good health. Some clones in this sample may be carry-over from other donors' samples.

This chain joins TRBV4-1 and TRBJ2-7; perhaps TRBD1 as D (8 bases). Per germline, CDR1 MGHRA and CDR2 YSYEKL. There are 15 residues in the CDR3. The V and J ends lost 5 bases and 3 bases respectively, with 17 bases between them. In nucleotides, the CDR3 is TGCGCCAGCAGCTCCATAACAGGGGGGGTCTACGAGCAGTACTTC. Translating gives CASSSITGGVYEQYF.

This clonotype was detected only a few times. The V and J genes are TRBV7-2 and TRBJ1-2; 7 nucleotides agree with TRBD1. Germline CDR1 reads SGHTA; CDR2 reads FQGNSA. V was pared by 0 bases and J by 2 bases, with 6 bases of the junction left unmatched. CDR3 length: 16 amino acids. CDR3 residues: CASSLAGRRGNYGYTF. The CDR3 DNA is TGTGCCAGCAGCTTAGCTGGGCGCAGGGGGAACTATGGCTACACCTTC.

This clonotype was counted ten times or more. The chain links TRBV20-1 to TRBJ2-3, with D possibly called TRBD1 or TRBD2 (5 bases each). The CDR3 extends over 16 amino acids. CDR1 DFQATT and CDR2 SNEGSKA come from the germline V gene (reference sequence). The V end was cut by 7 bases, the J end by 1 base, with 21 bases between. The CDR3 DNA reads as TGCAGTGAACCACGGGGACCCCTTAGAGGCACAGATACGCAGTATTTT. It encodes CSEPRGPLRGTDTQYF.

V is TRBV10-3 and J is TRBJ2-2; 8 nucleotides match TRBD1. Germline values: CDR1 ENHRY, CDR2 SYGVKD. The V and J ends lost 3 bases and 8 bases, in that order; junction bases with no gene match: 8. This CDR3 is built from 15 residues. Here the CDR3 reads CAISEEDRVAGELFF. The CDR3 coding sequence is TGTGCCATCAGTGAAGAGGACAGGGTAGCGGGGGAGCTGTTTTTT.